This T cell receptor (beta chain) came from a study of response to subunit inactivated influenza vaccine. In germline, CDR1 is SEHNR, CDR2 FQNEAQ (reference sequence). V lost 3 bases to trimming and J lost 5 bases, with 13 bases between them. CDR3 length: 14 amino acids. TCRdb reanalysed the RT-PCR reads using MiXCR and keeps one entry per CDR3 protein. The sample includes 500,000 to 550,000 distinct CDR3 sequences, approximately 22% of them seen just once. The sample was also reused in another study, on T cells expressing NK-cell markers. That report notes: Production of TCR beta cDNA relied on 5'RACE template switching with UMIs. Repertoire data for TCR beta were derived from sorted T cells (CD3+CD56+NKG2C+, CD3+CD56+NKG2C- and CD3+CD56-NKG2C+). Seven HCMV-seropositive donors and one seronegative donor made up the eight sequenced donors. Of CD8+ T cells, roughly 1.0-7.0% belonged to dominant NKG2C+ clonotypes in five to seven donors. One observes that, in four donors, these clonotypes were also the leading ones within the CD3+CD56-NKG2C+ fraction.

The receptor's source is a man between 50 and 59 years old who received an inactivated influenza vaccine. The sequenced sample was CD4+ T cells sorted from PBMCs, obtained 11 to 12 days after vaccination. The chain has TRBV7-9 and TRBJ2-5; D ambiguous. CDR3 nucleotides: TGTGCCAGCAGCTTGAACGGCGGTCGGGAGACCCAGTACTTC. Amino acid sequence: CASSLNGGRETQYF.